The 13 T cell receptor beta chains listed next were all sequenced from one sample in a study of T cell responses to AZD1222 COVID-19 vaccine. Data came from immunoSEQ multiplex PCR; TCRdb stores just in-frame clones and leaves some out. The table includes about 86,000 clones, around 73% detected once. The specimen comprised peripheral blood, sampled on day 0 of AZD1222 vaccination. The source is an adult in good health.

This chain links TRBV7-2 with TRBJ1-2, with 7 nucleotides matching TRBD1. Germline-derived CDR1 and CDR2 are SGHTA and FQGNSA. With V trimmed by 1 base and J by 5 bases, 7 bases remained unmatched. This CDR3 has 15 amino acids. CDR3 in amino acids: CASSLDLQQGYGYTF. The CDR3 DNA is TGTGCCAGCAGCTTAGATCTACAACAGGGGTATGGCTACACCTTC.

V usage is TRBV4-3 and J usage is TRBJ2-3; 7 bases match TRBD1. Germline lookup yields CDR1 LGHNA and CDR2 YSLEER. Losses at the gene ends were 3 bases for V and 5 bases for J; bases not matched to a gene: 5. CDR3 length: 14 residues. DNA for the CDR3: TGCGCCAGCAGCCAGCAACAGGGGAGAGATACGCAGTATTTT. This gives the protein CASSQQQGRDTQYF.

J is TRBJ2-7 and V is TRBV5-5, with 10 positions matching TRBD1. The CDR3 length is 14 residues. Trimming at V came to 4 bases and at J to 4 bases, leaving 5 bases not matched to a gene. Germline CDR1 reads SGHKS; CDR2 reads YYEKEE (reference sequence). CDR3 sequence reads: CASSPRTGGYEQYF. The CDR3 coding sequence is TGTGCCAGCAGCCCACGGACAGGGGGGTACGAGCAGTACTTC. Supplemented by reference TRBV5-5 and TRBJ2-7, the full variable domain reads DAGVTQSPTHLIKTRGQQVTLRCSPISGHKSVSWYQQVLGQGPQFIFQYYEKEERGRGNFPDRFSARQFPNYSSELNVNALLLGDSALYLCASSPRTGGYEQYFGPGTRLTVT.

This chain connects TRBV5-4 to TRBJ1-4; D ambiguous. Trimming pared 4 bases from V and 3 bases from J, leaving 7 bases between. The CDR3 is 13 amino acids. Per germline, CDR1 SGHNT and CDR2 YYREEE (reference sequence). In DNA form, the CDR3 reads TGTGCCAGCAGCACACTACCTAATGAAAAACTGTTTTTT. Protein: CASSTLPNEKLFF.

The chain employs TRBV28 and TRBJ2-7; D gene unclear. Trimming took off 4 bases at V and 2 bases at J, with 9 bases between the two ends. The germline gives CDR1 MDHEN, CDR2 SYDVKM. The CDR3 sequence is 13 residues long. The CDR3 DNA follows: TGTGCCAGCAGTTGGACCTCCGCCTACGAGCAGTACTTC. As protein: CASSWTSAYEQYF.

The chain recombines TRBV5-1 with TRBJ2-1, with D perhaps TRBD2 (6 bases). CDR1 and CDR2 from the germline V gene are SGHRS and YFSETQ. The CDR3 runs to 15 residues. Trimming shortened V by 4 bases and J by 8 bases, and 19 bases separated the two germline ends. As DNA, the CDR3 is TGCGCCAGCAGCCGGTCGGGGGAGTACGGGGATGAGCAGTTCTTC. Its translation is CASSRSGEYGDEQFF.

The chain uses TRBV18 and TRBJ1-6; D is uncertain. From germline, CDR1 is KGHSH and CDR2 LQKENI. The CDR3 runs to 14 residues. The V end was cut by 0 bases, the J end by 9 bases, with 9 bases between. The CDR3 coding sequence is TGTGCCAGCTCACCACCAACCCCTGGTTCACCCCTCCACTTT. It translates to CASSPPTPGSPLHF.

This chain uses TRBV3-1 (or the pseudogene TRBV3-2) with TRBJ2-2, with 12 bases that match TRBD2. J lost 9 bases, V lost 2 bases, and 7 bases had no gene match. The germline V gene has CDR1 LGHDT and CDR2 YNNKEL (reference sequence). The CDR3 totals 16 residues. CDR3 amino acids: CASSQRTSGNARELFF. The CDR3 bases are TGTGCCAGCAGCCAACGGACTAGCGGGAATGCGCGGGAGCTGTTTTTT.

The sample holds a few counts of this clone. The CDR3 region has the DNA TGTGCCACCAGGCGGCGGTCCTACGAGCAGTACTTC. Translation gives CATRRRSYEQYF. This chain links TRBV24-1 with TRBJ2-7; D is ambiguous. The CDR3 is 12 amino acids. Trimming pared 7 bases from V and 1 base from J, leaving 7 bases between. The germline V gene encodes CDR1 KGHDR and CDR2 SFDVKD.

The chain combines TRBV5-1 with TRBJ2-7; 7 nucleotides line up with TRBD1. Germline V CDR1 and CDR2: SGHRS, YFSETQ. The junction had 6 bases not matched to a gene; V was cut back by 4 bases and J by 5 bases. The CDR3 covers 13 residues. CDR3 nucleotide sequence: TGCGCCAGCAGCAGACAGGGTTCTCACGAGCAGTACTTC. This gives the protein CASSRQGSHEQYF.

V and J are TRBV13 and TRBJ2-1, with TRBD2 matching 14 bases. The CDR3 runs 19 residues. The V gene end was trimmed by 6 bases and the J gene end by 3 bases; junction bases not matched to a gene: 13. Germline V gives CDR1 PRHDT, CDR2 FYEKMQ (reference sequence). CDR3 sequence reads: CASRIGTSGSGGFYNEQFF. The CDR3 DNA follows: TGTGCCAGCAGAATCGGGACTAGCGGGAGTGGGGGTTTCTACAATGAGCAGTTCTTC.

CDR3 sequence (DNA): TGTGCCAGCAAACGATCACAGGGGGCAGATACGCAGTATTTT. Its protein product is CASKRSQGADTQYF. V usage is TRBV2 and J usage is TRBJ2-3, with 8 positions matching TRBD1. The V gene's germline CDR1 is SNHLY and CDR2 FYNNEI. J was trimmed by 4 bases and V by 7 bases; bases with no gene match: 7. The CDR3 has 14 amino acids. Filled out from reference TRBV2 and TRBJ2-3, the complete variable domain reads EPEVTQTPSHQVTQMGQEVILRCVPISNHLYFYWYRQILGQKVEFLVSFYNNEISEKSEIFDDQFSVERPDGSNFTLKIRSTKLEDSAMYFCASKRSQGADTQYFGPGTRLTVL.

V is TRBV28 and J is TRBJ2-1; 12 bases line up with TRBD1. After removal of 6 bases from V and 8 bases from J, the junction contained 8 bases not matched to a gene. This CDR3 contains 15 residues. Germline-derived CDR1 and CDR2 are MDHEN and SYDVKM. This chain's CDR3 is CASSPGTGGKHEQFF. The CDR3 DNA reads TGTGCCAGCAGCCCCGGGACAGGGGGCAAGCATGAGCAGTTCTTC.